The 10 T cell receptor beta chains below were found in one sample sequenced in a study of T cell responses to AZD1222 COVID-19 vaccine. Here immunoSEQ multiplex PCR was the method, and the copy in TCRdb shows in-frame clones only, minus some. Altogether about 92,000 clones are present, approximately 88% being singletons, with the ten largest covering around 3%. Sequencing used peripheral blood, obtained on day 0 of AZD1222 vaccination. The receptors shown here come from an adult in good health.

The chain uses TRBV7-9 and TRBJ1-1; D unresolved. The germline V and J ends were trimmed by 4 bases and 3 bases, with 12 bases remaining between them. This CDR3 is 14 amino acids long. Germline CDR1 is SEHNR and CDR2 is FQNEAQ (reference sequence). This chain's CDR3 is CASSSPPADTEAFF. The CDR3 DNA sequence: TGTGCCAGCAGCTCCCCCCCGGCCGACACTGAAGCTTTCTTT.

This clone has a handful of counts. V is TRBV7-8 and J is TRBJ1-5; 8 nucleotides match TRBD1. Germline CDR1 and CDR2: SGHVS and FQNEAQ. This CDR3 region has 15 residues. Germline trimming cut 5 bases from V and 0 bases from J; bases unmatched to any gene: 3. CDR3 nucleotide sequence: TGTGCCAGCAGCCCACAGGGGGGTAGCAATCAGCCCCAGCATTTT. Translated: CASSPQGGSNQPQHF.

The sample holds one count of this clone. The chain combines TRBV5-5 with TRBJ2-7; D unresolved. Germline V CDR1 and CDR2: SGHKS, YYEKEE (reference sequence). This CDR3 is 13 amino acids long. The ends were cut back, 0 bases at V and 0 bases at J, with 4 bases in the middle. In DNA form, the CDR3 reads TGTGCCAGCAGCTTGGGTAGCTCCTACGAGCAGTACTTC. Its translation is CASSLGSSYEQYF.

For this clone: Other DNA sequences in this specimen translate into the identical CDR3. This chain connects TRBV15 to TRBJ1-5, with 8 bases matching TRBD1. This CDR3 comprises 14 residues. Per the germline V gene, CDR1 is LNHNV and CDR2 is YYDKDF (reference sequence). The V gene end was trimmed by 2 bases and the J gene end by 4 bases; junction bases not matched to a gene: 1. For the CDR3, the DNA is TGTGCCACCAGCAGAACAGGGGGTAATCAGCCCCAGCATTTT. Its translation is CATSRTGGNQPQHF.

This chain joins TRBV19 and TRBJ1-2; possibly TRBD1 for D (5 bases). The CDR3 has 17 amino acids. Trimming removed 1 base at V and 0 bases at J, with 15 bases between. Germline V lookup: CDR1 LNHDA, CDR2 SQIVND (reference sequence). CDR3 coding DNA: TGTGCCAGTAGTATAGTGCCAGGGTCTGGGCCTAACTATGGCTACACCTTC. Protein: CASSIVPGSGPNYGYTF.

This chain uses TRBV27 with TRBJ1-6; tentative D call: TRBD1 (5 bases). Germline V lookup: CDR1 MNHEY, CDR2 SMNVEV (reference sequence). Trimming cost V 3 bases and J 4 bases, with 10 bases left between them. The CDR3 loop spans 15 amino acids. CDR3 in amino acids: CASSFQGGYNSPLHF. The DNA for the CDR3 is TGTGCCAGCAGTTTTCAGGGAGGTTATAATTCACCCCTCCACTTT.

The V gene is TRBV15, the J gene TRBJ1-1, with 7 bases matching TRBD1. The germline CDR1 and CDR2 sequences are LNHNV and YYDKDF (reference sequence). This CDR3 comprises 15 residues. J gave up 4 bases and V 3 bases, and 8 bases lay outside the gene matches. The CDR3 bases are TGTGCCACCAGCAGCCGGACAGGAGGCGCCACTGAAGCTTTCTTT. This translates into CATSSRTGGATEAFF.

The chain carries TRBV10-3 and TRBJ1-2; TRBD1 might be the D (5 bases). The CDR3 consists of 13 residues. Germline V CDR1 and CDR2: ENHRY, SYGVKD. V lost 6 bases and J 5 bases, leaving 13 bases between the germline ends. The CDR3 DNA follows: TGTGCCATCAGGTTTACAGGTCGTTATGGCTACACCTTC. Translation: CAIRFTGRYGYTF.

The CDR3 sequence: CASSDTSGLATYNEQFF. In nucleotides, the CDR3 is TGTGCCAGCAGTGATACCTCGGGACTAGCTACCTACAATGAGCAGTTCTTC. The chain is built from TRBV6-2 or TRBV6-3 and TRBJ2-1; TRBD2 aligns across 9 bases. This CDR3 comprises 17 residues. Germline V gives CDR1 MNHEY, CDR2 SVGEGT. Trimming cost V 5 bases and J 2 bases; bases outside gene matches: 10.

This sequence joins TRBV3-1 (or the pseudogene TRBV3-2) and TRBJ2-7; D remains unclear. V lost 3 bases, J lost 4 bases, and 7 bases lay in between. CDR1 is LGHDT and CDR2 is YNNKEL in the germline V gene (reference sequence). This CDR3 is 12 amino acids long. CDR3 in amino acids: CASSHRTYEQYF. The CDR3 DNA is TGTGCCAGCAGCCACAGAACTTACGAGCAGTACTTC.